The source of this T cell receptor beta chain is a study of neurological immune-mediated disorders. Germline V CDR1 and CDR2: DFQATT, SNEGSKA (reference sequence). This CDR3 is built from 15 residues. Unmatched junction bases numbered 9, after V lost 6 bases and J lost 2 bases. This clonotype has just one count. A much larger clone sits a single nucleotide away, making a read error possible. Synthesis of cDNA used 5'RACE (with 10-nucleotide random UMIs). MiXCR, applied by TCRdb to the 5' RACE reads, yields one record per CDR3 protein. In the table there are about 44,000 distinct CDR3 sequences, roughly 21% of which are singletons. Time point: technical triplicate 3.

This receptor was identified in a man between 60 and 75 years old with HTLV-1-associated myelopathy (HAM/TSP). Sequencing was performed on PBMCs. The rearrangement links TRBV20-1 to TRBJ1-2; 10 bases map to TRBD1. CDR3 protein: CSAPIGTGDNYGYTF. The CDR3 DNA follows: TGCAGTGCCCCAATTGGGACAGGGGACAACTATGGCTACACCTTC.